Following are 29 T cell receptor beta chains from one sample sequenced in a study of control samples from healthy donors and cancer patients. The assay was immunoSEQ multiplex PCR, and TCRdb's table has in-frame clones only and misses some. The profile shows about 170,000 clones, around 93% of them singletons. The specimen sequenced was blood. The receptors stem from a woman in her sixties in good health.

The rearrangement joins TRBV5-1 to TRBJ1-1; a weak D match, TRBD1 (6 bases). This CDR3 has 14 residues. Germline V gene sequence: CDR1 SGHRS, CDR2 YFSETQ. Trimming cost V 4 bases and J 2 bases, with 12 bases left between them. In nucleotides, the CDR3 is TGCGCCAGCAGCGTACAGGGAGATAACACTGAAGCTTTCTTT. It is translated as CASSVQGDNTEAFF.

The chain has TRBV21-1 and TRBJ2-2; no DNA check was done on the table's D call, TRBD1. TRBV21-1 is a listed pseudogene. The CDR3 is 16 amino acids. The CDR3 is CASSNQAGGNTGELFF. CDR3 nucleotide sequence: TGTGCCAGCAGCAATCAGGCAGGGGGTAACACCGGGGAGCTGTTTTTT.

The V and J genes are TRBV5-1 and TRBJ1-2, with D possibly matching TRBD1 (5 bases). Germline V gene lookup returns CDR1 SGHRS and CDR2 YFSETQ. V lost 4 bases to trimming and J lost 6 bases, with 16 bases between them. This CDR3 spans 14 amino acids. The CDR3 region has the DNA TGCGCCAGCAGCCCGGTGGGGGGGTCGAATGGCTACACCTTC. Translating it yields CASSPVGGSNGYTF.

This sequence joins TRBV2 and TRBJ1-5; D remains unclear. This CDR3 comprises 15 residues. Looked up from germline, CDR1 is SNHLY and CDR2 is FYNNEI. V shed 5 bases and J shed 0 bases, with 11 bases lying between them. The CDR3 reads CASSYQANSNQPQHF. DNA of the CDR3: TGTGCCAGCAGTTATCAGGCGAATAGCAATCAGCCCCAGCATTTT.

J is TRBJ1-5 and V is TRBV27, with a weak D call TRBD1 (5 bases). Germline values: CDR1 MNHEY, CDR2 SMNVEV (reference sequence). This CDR3 comprises 12 residues. V was cut by 4 bases and J by 6 bases, with 7 bases left in between. DNA for the CDR3: TGTGCCAGCAGTTCAGGGTTTCAGCCCCAGCATTTT. It specifies CASSSGFQPQHF.

Only one count was recorded for this clone. V usage is TRBV7-2 and J usage is TRBJ1-1, with 8 nucleotides matching TRBD1. The germline CDR1 and CDR2 sequences are SGHTA and FQGNSA. This CDR3 contains 15 residues. After removal of 5 bases from V and 5 bases from J, the junction contained 10 bases not matched to a gene. The CDR3: CASSGRQGRETEAFF. CDR3 coding DNA: TGTGCCAGCAGCGGGCGACAGGGGCGGGAGACTGAAGCTTTCTTT.

This chain connects TRBV7-8 to TRBJ2-7; 11 nucleotides align to TRBD2. The germline V gene encodes CDR1 SGHVS and CDR2 FQNEAQ. This CDR3 has 15 residues. The junction had 5 bases not matched to a gene; V was cut back by 1 base and J by 6 bases. CDR3 sequence: CASSLVTSGGPEQYF. The CDR3, as DNA: TGTGCCAGCAGCTTAGTTACTAGCGGGGGTCCCGAGCAGTACTTC.

This clone was recorded a few times. The chain recombines TRBV7-2 with TRBJ2-5, with TRBD1 matching 7 bases. V lost 2 bases, J lost 4 bases, and 7 bases stayed unmatched. In germline, CDR1 is SGHTA, CDR2 FQGNSA. The CDR3 consists of 15 residues. The CDR3 DNA sequence: TGTGCCAGCAGCTTAACAGGGGCTCGGTTAGAGACCCAGTACTTC. This encodes CASSLTGARLETQYF.

The rearrangement links TRBV6-5 to TRBJ1-2; TRBD1 aligns across 9 bases. This CDR3 contains 14 residues. With 4 bases clipped from V and 3 bases from J, the junction kept 3 bases outside the gene matches. CDR1 MNHEY and CDR2 SVGAGI come from the germline V gene. Here the CDR3 reads CASSWDRVDYGYTF. The CDR3 DNA reads TGTGCCAGCAGTTGGGACAGGGTTGACTATGGCTACACCTTC.

J is TRBJ2-1 and V is TRBV9; 7 bases match TRBD2. There are 17 residues in the CDR3. CDR1 is SGDLS, CDR2 YYNGEE, per germline. V lost 0 bases, J lost 5 bases, and 11 bases stayed unmatched. The CDR3 DNA sequence: TGTGCCAGCAGCGTAGCCCTCAGGACTAGGCTGGACAATGAGCAGTTCTTC. It codes for CASSVALRTRLDNEQFF. Together with reference TRBV9 and TRBJ2-1, the CDR3 gives the full variable domain: DSGVTQTPKHLITATGQRVTLRCSPRSGDLSVYWYQQSLDQGLQFLIQYYNGEERAKGNILERFSAQQFPDLHSELNLSSLELGDSALYFCASSVALRTRLDNEQFFGPGTRLTVL.

This clone was seen only a few times. The V call is TRBV19, the J call TRBJ1-1, with 8 bases fitting TRBD1. The CDR3 runs 15 residues. The V segment lost 5 bases and the J segment 3 bases; nucleotides outside the gene matches: 8. Germline CDR1 and CDR2: LNHDA and SQIVND (reference sequence). The CDR3 spells CASSGTGDKDTEAFF. For the CDR3, the DNA is TGTGCCAGTAGTGGGACAGGTGACAAGGACACTGAAGCTTTCTTT.

The chain has TRBV12-3 or TRBV12-4 and TRBJ2-2; no reliable D call. The CDR3 runs 13 residues. Trimming took 7 bases from V and 3 from J, leaving 9 bases between them. The CDR3 sequence: CASTGSYTGELFF. The CDR3 DNA is TGTGCCAGCACTGGGTCATACACCGGGGAGCTGTTTTTT.

The chain is built from TRBV5-8 and TRBJ1-2; 11 bases line up with TRBD1. Germline CDR1 and CDR2: SGHTS and YDEGEE. The ends lost 4 bases at V and 6 bases at J; junction bases unmatched: 11. This CDR3 contains 16 residues. CDR3 DNA: TGTGCCAGCAGCCTCGGACAGGGGGCACCTTCAGATGGCTACACCTTC. It translates to CASSLGQGAPSDGYTF. The full variable domain, its missing parts supplied by reference TRBV5-8 and TRBJ1-2, is EAGVTQSPTHLIKTRGQQATLRCSPISGHTSVYWYQQALGLGLQFLLWYDEGEERNRGNFPPRFSGRQFPNYSSELNVNALELEDSALYLCASSLGQGAPSDGYTFGSGTRLTVV.

This clone showed up just a few times. In DNA form, the CDR3 reads TGTGCCAGCAGCGTAGGGTCTGCAAATCAGCCCCAGCATTTT. Protein: CASSVGSANQPQHF. This rearrangement joins TRBV9 to TRBJ1-5; no clear D. With 0 bases removed from V and 4 bases from J, the gap between germline ends came to 8 bases. Germline V gives CDR1 SGDLS, CDR2 YYNGEE. This CDR3 spans 14 amino acids. Full variable domain (missing parts from reference TRBV9 and TRBJ1-5): DSGVTQTPKHLITATGQRVTLRCSPRSGDLSVYWYQQSLDQGLQFLIQYYNGEERAKGNILERFSAQQFPDLHSELNLSSLELGDSALYFCASSVGSANQPQHFGDGTRLSIL.

This chain uses TRBV6-6 with TRBJ1-6; D gene uncertain. Between the trimmed V and J ends, which lost 0 bases and 7 bases, there was a span of 7 bases. The CDR3 has 14 amino acids. In germline, CDR1 is MNHNY, CDR2 SVGAGI (reference sequence). DNA of the CDR3: TGTGCCAGCAGTTACTCCGCAGACAATTCACCCCTCCACTTT. This translates into CASSYSADNSPLHF.

This chain links TRBV6-5 with TRBJ1-1, with a possible D match to TRBD1 (6 bases). The CDR3 covers 13 residues. V shed 5 bases and J shed 0 bases, with 7 bases lying between them. The germline gives CDR1 MNHEY, CDR2 SVGAGI. The CDR3 here is CASSRQVNTEAFF. The CDR3 nucleotides read TGTGCCAGCAGTCGACAGGTGAACACTGAAGCTTTCTTT.

This chain connects TRBV5-1 to TRBJ2-3; the match to TRBD2 covers 12 bases. The CDR3 totals 16 residues. Germline CDR1 is SGHRS and CDR2 is YFSETQ. After removal of 5 bases from V and 1 base from J, the junction contained 5 bases not matched to a gene. The CDR3 sequence is CASRHRLAGGTDTQYF. The CDR3 DNA reads TGCGCCAGCAGACACCGACTAGCGGGGGGCACAGATACGCAGTATTTT.

The chain combines TRBV11-2 with TRBJ1-1; D is undetermined. This CDR3 comprises 12 residues. Germline CDR1 SGHAT, CDR2 FQNNGV. V was shortened by 5 bases and J by 6 bases, with 10 bases between the two germline ends. The CDR3 DNA is TGTGCCAGCAGCCGAAGCTCGCCTGAAGCTTTCTTT. As protein: CASSRSSPEAFF.

V is TRBV18 and J is TRBJ1-2; 12 bases agree with TRBD1. The V and J ends lost 1 base and 5 bases, in that order; junction bases with no gene match: 5. The CDR3 is made up of 16 amino acids. Germline lookup yields CDR1 KGHSH and CDR2 LQKENI. This CDR3 reads CASSPQGQGAYYGYTF. The CDR3 DNA sequence: TGTGCCAGCTCACCACAGGGACAGGGGGCTTATTATGGCTACACCTTC.

The genes are TRBV3-1 (or the pseudogene TRBV3-2) and TRBJ1-1; D remains unclear. The CDR3 sequence is 14 residues long. Trimming removed 1 base from V and 7 bases from J, with 13 bases in between. Germline-derived CDR1 and CDR2 are LGHDT and YNNKEL (reference sequence). CDR3 amino acids: CASSQVLAGFEAFF. CDR3 DNA: TGTGCCAGCAGCCAAGTTCTTGCGGGGTTTGAAGCTTTCTTT.

The chain combines TRBV4-1 with TRBJ1-2; no clear D gene. CDR3 length: 13 amino acids. Germline CDR1 is MGHRA and CDR2 is YSYEKL. With 4 bases removed from V and 5 bases from J, the gap between germline ends came to 11 bases. CDR3 sequence (DNA): TGCGCCAGCAGCCGATGGGATTTATATGGCTACACCTTC. It specifies CASSRWDLYGYTF.

The chain employs TRBV29-1 and TRBJ1-2; 7 nucleotides agree with TRBD1. Germline V gene data show CDR1 as SQVTM and CDR2 as ANQGSEA. Trimming took 0 bases from V and 5 from J; bases not matched to a gene: 9. The CDR3 spans 15 residues. The CDR3 DNA reads as TGCAGCGTTGAAGACCCTCTAGGGGGCCCATATGGCTACACCTTC. Encoded protein: CSVEDPLGGPYGYTF. The full variable domain, with the rest looked up from reference TRBV29-1 and TRBJ1-2, is SAVISQKPSRDICQRGTSLTIQCQVDSQVTMMFWYRQQPGQSLTLIATANQGSEATYESGFVIDKFPISRPNLTFSTLTVSNMSPEDSSIYLCSVEDPLGGPYGYTFGSGTRLTVV.

On this clone itself: A much larger clone sits a single nucleotide away, making a read error possible. The rearrangement uses TRBV5-6 and TRBJ1-1, with D possibly matching TRBD1 (5 bases). In germline, CDR1 is SGHDT, CDR2 YYEEEE. This CDR3 is 15 amino acids long. The V gene lost 4 bases and the J gene lost 1 base, with 14 bases spanning the gap. The CDR3 loop is CASSVGRGGNTEAFF. The CDR3 DNA reads TGTGCCAGCAGCGTGGGGCGGGGGGGGAACACTGAAGCTTTCTTT.

This clone was seen once. CDR3 nucleotide sequence: TGTGCCAGCAGTGAAGGTTATGGCTACACCTTC. This translates into CASSEGYGYTF. The chain uses TRBV12-3 or TRBV12-4 and TRBJ1-2; D unresolved. V was shortened by 5 bases and J by 5 bases, with 6 bases between the two germline ends. The CDR3 contains 11 residues.

This clone has a handful of counts. The chain couples TRBV6-2 or TRBV6-3 to TRBJ2-4; no firm D call. Trimming left V 6 bases short and J 9 bases short, with 15 bases between. Germline values: CDR1 MNHEY, CDR2 SVGEGT. The CDR3 consists of 13 residues. CDR3 coding DNA: TGTGCCAGCAGCCCCCACAGTGCCGGCATTCAGTACTTC. Translated: CASSPHSAGIQYF.

Regarding this clone: One junction end disagrees with the germline gene, perhaps due to a read error. The chain has TRBV20-1 and TRBJ1-2; D call uncertain. From germline, CDR1 is DFQATT and CDR2 SNEGSKA (reference sequence). The CDR3 runs to 9 residues. CDR3 sequence: CSAREGAAF. For the CDR3, the DNA is TGCAGTGCTAGAGAGGGAGCAGCCTTC.

CDR3 sequence (DNA): TGTGCCAGCAGGGAGCGGGGGGGCAACGGGGAGCTGTTTTTT. This translates into CASRERGGNGELFF. The chain uses TRBV7-2 and TRBJ2-2; 10 positions match TRBD2. The CDR3 spans 14 residues. The V gene end was trimmed by 6 bases and the J gene end by 7 bases; junction bases not matched to a gene: 5. Germline V lookup: CDR1 SGHTA, CDR2 FQGNSA.

V and J are TRBV18 and TRBJ1-5; perhaps TRBD1 as D (5 bases). The CDR3 extends over 16 amino acids. CDR1 and CDR2 from the germline V gene are KGHSH and LQKENI. Deletions cut 6 bases from V and 1 base from J, with 16 bases between. The CDR3 region has the DNA TGTGCCAGCTCTCGGGGGTCGGTTGGGAGCAATCAGCCCCAGCATTTT. Protein product: CASSRGSVGSNQPQHF.

The V call is TRBV20-1, the J call TRBJ2-1; maybe TRBD1 (6 bases). Germline V gene sequence: CDR1 DFQATT, CDR2 SNEGSKA (reference sequence). The CDR3 sequence is 14 residues long. V gave up 3 bases and J gave up 6 bases, with 15 bases separating them. In DNA, the CDR3 is TGCAGTGCTAGTAGGGGGACCCCGGGCAATGAGCAGTTCTTC. The encoded protein is CSASRGTPGNEQFF.